One and the same sample provided the 16 T cell receptor beta chains below, sequenced in a study of blood T cells in healthy people across ages. Using a J-beta primer mix together with a sample-barcoded 5' primer, a second PCR was run for roughly 6 to 11 cycles. TCRdb ran MiXCR on the 5' RACE reads and lists one entry per CDR3 protein. This sample has roughly 830,000 distinct CDR3 sequences; 55% to 65% occur once, and the top ten carry around 30%. Material for sequencing was blood. These receptor sequences come from a man under 40 in good health.

The chain carries TRBV6-5 and TRBJ1-4, with TRBD1 identical over 9 bases. Germline V CDR1 and CDR2: MNHEY, SVGAGI. The CDR3 is 16 residues long. The junction had 3 bases not matched to a gene; V was cut back by 3 bases and J by 1 base. CDR3 coding DNA: TGTGCCAGCAGTTATTGGACAGGGGAAACTAATGAAAAACTGTTTTTT. This translates into CASSYWTGETNEKLFF.

V gene TRBV3-1 combines with J gene TRBJ2-6; a weak D match, TRBD2 (5 bases). The germline V gene has CDR1 LGHDT and CDR2 YNNKEL (reference sequence). V was pared by 2 bases and J by 0 bases, with 14 bases between. The CDR3 covers 18 residues. The CDR3 loop reads CASSQLEGRDSGANVLTF. CDR3 nucleotides: TGTGCCAGCAGCCAACTAGAAGGCCGGGACTCTGGGGCCAACGTCCTGACTTTC.

The chain employs TRBV7-3 and TRBJ1-1; D is possibly TRBD1 (5 bases). The CDR3 runs 14 residues. Germline lookup yields CDR1 SGHTA and CDR2 FQGTGA. The germline V and J ends were trimmed by 6 bases and 5 bases, with 16 bases remaining between them. The CDR3 protein is CASRRPGGGTEAFF. The CDR3 DNA reads TGTGCCAGCAGGAGACCCGGGGGTGGAACTGAAGCTTTCTTT.

In its sample, this clonotype was seen a few times. CDR3 in DNA: TGTGCCAGCAGCTCCGGGGACCTAGGGAAGGAGACCCAGTACTTC. The encoded protein is CASSSGDLGKETQYF. The chain employs TRBV5-5 and TRBJ2-5; possibly TRBD1 or TRBD2 for D (5 bases each). Germline lookup yields CDR1 SGHKS and CDR2 YYEKEE (reference sequence). This CDR3 contains 15 residues. Trimming took off 3 bases at V and 5 bases at J, with 17 bases between the two ends.

This clonotype was counted at least ten times. This rearrangement joins TRBV20-1 to TRBJ2-5; D may match TRBD1 or TRBD2 (7 bases each). Germline V CDR1 and CDR2: DFQATT, SNEGSKA (reference sequence). The CDR3 loop spans 13 amino acids. Trimming left V 3 bases short and J 4 bases short, with 12 bases between. The CDR3 sequence is CSASRRGGETQYF. The CDR3 DNA is TGCAGTGCTAGCCGCAGGGGGGGAGAGACCCAGTACTTC.

The rearrangement uses TRBV12-3 or TRBV12-4 and TRBJ2-3; D gene ambiguous. The CDR3 is 12 residues long. V gave up 7 bases and J gave up 6 bases, with 11 bases separating them. CDR3: CASTFAVDTQYF. The CDR3 DNA is TGTGCCAGCACCTTTGCGGTGGATACGCAGTATTTT.

The V gene is TRBV15, the J gene TRBJ2-5; TRBD1 or TRBD2 may be the D gene (5 bases each). CDR3 size: 14 residues. Trimming shortened V by 4 bases and J by 11 bases, and 20 bases separated the two germline ends. Germline CDR1 reads LNHNV; CDR2 reads YYDKDF (reference sequence). CDR3 in amino acids: CATSTRDQQGKQYF. For the CDR3, the DNA is TGTGCCACCAGCACCCGGGACCAACAAGGCAAGCAGTACTTC.

The chain links TRBV27 to TRBJ1-4; 8 bases are a match to TRBD1. Germline V gene sequence: CDR1 MNHEY, CDR2 SMNVEV (reference sequence). This CDR3 has 14 residues. V was clipped by 5 bases and J by 7 bases; unmatched bases: 6. In nucleotides, the CDR3 is TGTGCCAGCAGTCTAAGGACAGGGTTTGAAAAACTGTTTTTT. The encoded protein is CASSLRTGFEKLFF.

This clonotype has just a few counts. This chain joins TRBV20-1 and TRBJ2-7; D possibly uses TRBD1 or TRBD2 (5 bases each). CDR1 is DFQATT and CDR2 is SNEGSKA in the germline V gene (reference sequence). The V end was cut by 5 bases, the J end by 2 bases, with 16 bases between. The CDR3 is 14 residues long. The CDR3 reads CSAQFQGAAYEQYF. The CDR3 coding sequence is TGCAGTGCTCAGTTTCAGGGAGCAGCCTACGAGCAGTACTTC.

A remark on this clonotype: A read error may explain this, as a much larger clone is one base away. This rearrangement joins TRBV10-3 to TRBJ2-3, with D possibly matching TRBD2 (7 bases). Germline loops: CDR1 ENHRY, CDR2 SYGVKD. This CDR3 region has 14 residues. V dropped 8 bases and J dropped 1 base, with 13 bases sitting between them. This CDR3 is CAIGGGVGTDTQYF. In DNA, the CDR3 is TGTGCCATCGGAGGGGGGGTTGGCACAGATACGCAGTATTTT.

This sequence joins TRBV20-1 and TRBJ2-2; a weak D match, TRBD1 (6 bases). This CDR3 is built from 15 residues. CDR1 is DFQATT and CDR2 is SNEGSKA in the germline V gene (reference sequence). Trimming took 3 bases from V and 1 from J, leaving 12 bases between them. The CDR3 reads CSARGRTENTGELFF. The CDR3 bases are TGCAGTGCTAGGGGGCGGACAGAGAACACCGGGGAGCTGTTTTTT.

CDR3 in DNA: TGTGCCAGCTCACCTGGGACAGGGAGGATGAACACTGAAGCTTTCTTT. Protein product: CASSPGTGRMNTEAFF. This chain connects TRBV18 to TRBJ1-1; 9 bases map to TRBD1. Germline V gene data show CDR1 as KGHSH and CDR2 as LQKENI. V gave up 3 bases and J gave up 0 bases; unmatched junction bases: 5. The length of the CDR3 is 16 residues.

This chain joins TRBV4-2 and TRBJ2-1; possibly TRBD2 for D (5 bases). The ends were cut back, 3 bases at V and 5 bases at J, with 11 bases in the middle. CDR1 LGHNA and CDR2 YNFKEQ come from the germline V gene. This CDR3 has 14 amino acids. CDR3: CASSQDGLNNEQFF. The CDR3 DNA sequence: TGTGCCAGCAGCCAGGATGGACTCAACAATGAGCAGTTCTTC.

The genes are TRBV28 and TRBJ2-1; TRBD2 might be the D (5 bases). Germline V gene sequence: CDR1 MDHEN, CDR2 SYDVKM. V shed 6 bases and J shed 0 bases, with 12 bases lying between them. The CDR3 has 15 residues. CDR3 sequence: CASRRMGSSYNEQFF. The CDR3 DNA reads TGTGCCAGCAGGCGAATGGGGAGCTCCTACAATGAGCAGTTCTTC.

The chain uses TRBV29-1 and TRBJ2-5, with no clear D. The V gene's germline CDR1 is SQVTM and CDR2 ANQGSEA. With 2 bases removed from V and 6 bases from J, the gap between germline ends came to 16 bases. There are 14 residues in the CDR3. The CDR3 region is CSVEIPQALKTQYF. The CDR3 DNA reads TGCAGCGTTGAAATCCCGCAGGCCCTGAAGACCCAGTACTTC.

The chain recombines TRBV4-3 with TRBJ2-2; weak D call: TRBD1 (6 bases). Trimming stripped 0 bases from V and 3 bases from J, with 14 bases between. The germline V gene has CDR1 LGHNA and CDR2 YSLEER. The CDR3 totals 17 residues. This CDR3 is CASSQDWADSYTGELFF. CDR3 sequence (DNA): TGCGCCAGCAGCCAAGATTGGGCGGACAGCTACACCGGGGAGCTGTTTTTT.